This TCR beta chain was documented in a study of blood T cell repertoires in COVID-19. The overall study: Samples of COVID-19 (acute and convalescent) were obtained from the United States, Italy and Spain. From T cells, B-cell-depleted T cells, or PBMCs came the material, which was cDNA or gDNA.

Using immunoSEQ multiplex PCR, the repertoire was profiled, and TCRdb retains in-frame clones only, with some absent. The sample has around 210,000 clones, roughly 80% seen once. With V trimmed by 6 bases and J by 6 bases, 17 bases remained unmatched. CDR3 length equals 17 residues. The V gene's germline CDR1 is MDHEN and CDR2 SYDVKM. The chain uses TRBV28 and TRBJ2-1; 7 bases match TRBD1. The sample taken for sequencing was peripheral blood. The source of this sequence is a woman in her 70s with acute or convalescent COVID-19. The CDR3 here is CASSSLPTGRSGNEQFF. The CDR3 region has the DNA TGTGCCAGCAGCTCACTTCCGACAGGGCGCTCGGGCAATGAGCAGTTCTTC.